The clone carrying this T cell receptor beta chain showed up just a few times. Subjects aged 18 to 65 presented with newly diagnosed hyperthyroidism of less than 2 months' duration. About 10 ml of fresh peripheral blood supplied the PBMCs. Amplified regions were TCR beta CDR3 sequences from RNA transcripts. Primed by the HTBI set, a first-round RT-PCR was run on the TCR CDR3. From the multiplex PCR reads, TCRdb called clonotypes with MiXCR, one entry per CDR3 protein. The sample contains under 300,000 distinct CDR3 sequences, roughly 15% of which appear only once. From germline, CDR1 is SGHRS and CDR2 YFSETQ. With 2 bases clipped from V and 5 bases from J, the junction kept 7 bases outside the gene matches. The length of the CDR3 is 15 residues. The sample originates from a study of T cells in Graves' hyperthyroidism and ophthalmopathy. Study details: Pretreatment peripheral blood was obtained at initial diagnosis.

The clonotype comes from a woman aged 40 to 50 with Graves' hyperthyroidism. The J gene is TRBJ2-7, the V gene TRBV5-1, with TRBD1 matching over 10 bases. Specimen: blood. CDR3 coding DNA: TGCGCCAGCAGCTTCTCCGGGACAGGGGCCGACGAGCAGTACTTC. It yields the protein CASSFSGTGADEQYF.